Below, 13 T cell receptor beta chains from the same sample are listed, as sequenced in a study of blood T cell repertoires in COVID-19. Using immunoSEQ multiplex PCR, the repertoire was profiled, and TCRdb retains in-frame clones only, with some absent. The sample includes 130,000 or so clones, around 83% of them seen just once. Sequencing input: peripheral blood. The receptors derive from a human donor in a cohort sampled during active COVID-19.

The V call is TRBV19, the J call TRBJ2-1; D possibly corresponds to TRBD1 (6 bases). This CDR3 contains 15 residues. Trimming left V 0 bases short and J 3 bases short, with 9 bases between. Per germline, CDR1 LNHDA and CDR2 SQIVND (reference sequence). DNA for the CDR3: TGTGCCAGTAGTATAGACCGGGACAACTACAATGAGCAGTTCTTC. Encoded protein: CASSIDRDNYNEQFF. Full variable domain (remainder filled in from reference TRBV19 and TRBJ2-1): DGGITQSPKYLFRKEGQNVTLSCEQNLNHDAMYWYRQDPGQGLRLIYYSQIVNDFQKGDIAEGYSVSREKKESFPLTVTSAQKNPTAFYLCASSIDRDNYNEQFFGPGTRLTVL.

This clone has a single count. V and J are TRBV25-1 and TRBJ2-7; TRBD1 agrees at 8 bases. Unmatched junction bases numbered 8, after V lost 9 bases and J lost 4 bases. CDR3 length: 13 residues. CDR1 is MGHDK and CDR2 is SYGVNS in the germline V gene. DNA of the CDR3: TGTGCCAGTTCCGGACAGGGCCGGTACGAGCAGTACTTC. This codes for CASSGQGRYEQYF.

The gene calls are TRBV10-3 and TRBJ1-1; 8 bases agree with TRBD1. Germline-derived CDR1 and CDR2 are ENHRY and SYGVKD. V was clipped by 4 bases and J by 1 base; unmatched bases: 2. The CDR3 covers 14 residues. DNA for the CDR3: TGTGCCATCAGTGTTGGGACAGGGAACACTGAAGCTTTCTTT. Translating it yields CAISVGTGNTEAFF.

A single count supports this clone. The junction does not match germline at one end; this may be a read error. The chain is built from TRBV7-7 and TRBJ2-5, with 14 bases identical to TRBD2. Germline V CDR1 and CDR2: SSHAT, FNYEAQ (reference sequence). CDR3 length equals 19 residues. The CDR3: CASSLPRTSGRIGEETQYF. CDR3 bases: TGTGCTAGCAGCTTACCTCGGACTAGCGGGAGGATAGGGGAAGAGACCCAGTACTTC.

This clone came up a few times. The gene calls are TRBV7-9 and TRBJ1-1, with D unresolved. Looked up from germline, CDR1 is SEHNR and CDR2 is FQNEAQ (reference sequence). The CDR3 spans 12 residues. Between the trimmed V and J ends, which lost 0 bases and 6 bases, there was a span of 5 bases. CDR3 sequence reads: CASSLAGAEAFF. The CDR3 nucleotides read TGTGCCAGCAGCTTAGCGGGAGCTGAAGCTTTCTTT.

The V and J genes are TRBV19 and TRBJ2-3; TRBD2 agrees at 11 bases. The CDR3 length is 18 residues. J gave up 0 bases and V 5 bases, and 10 bases lay outside the gene matches. Germline values: CDR1 LNHDA, CDR2 SQIVND (reference sequence). The CDR3 is CASSPRGTSGPSTDTQYF. The CDR3 DNA reads as TGTGCCAGTAGTCCCCGTGGGACTAGCGGCCCTAGCACAGATACGCAGTATTTT.

This clone was detected only a few times. J is TRBJ2-7 and V is TRBV7-6; 9 nucleotides agree with TRBD1. The CDR3 totals 15 residues. CDR1 and CDR2 (germline): SGHVS, FNYEAQ. The V and J ends lost 5 bases and 0 bases, in that order; junction bases with no gene match: 5. CDR3 coding DNA: TGTGCCAGCAGCCCTTGGGGACAGGGCTCCTACGAGCAGTACTTC. The encoded protein is CASSPWGQGSYEQYF.

This chain joins TRBV18 and TRBJ1-2, with TRBD1 as a possible D gene (6 bases). The CDR3 covers 14 residues. V lost 3 bases to trimming and J lost 3 bases, with 11 bases between them. CDR1 KGHSH and CDR2 LQKENI come from the germline V gene. In DNA, the CDR3 is TGTGCCAGCTCACCCAACAGGGCCGACTATGGCTACACCTTC. Translating it yields CASSPNRADYGYTF. Supplemented by reference TRBV18 and TRBJ1-2, the full variable domain reads NAGVMQNPRHLVRRRGQEARLRCSPMKGHSHVYWYRQLPEEGLKFMVYLQKENIIDESGMPKERFSAEFPKEGPSILRIQQVVRGDSAAYFCASSPNRADYGYTFGSGTRLTVV.

The genes are TRBV28 and TRBJ2-1, with D possibly matching TRBD2 (5 bases). The CDR3 covers 13 residues. The germline CDR1 and CDR2 sequences are MDHEN and SYDVKM. Deletions cut 8 bases from V and 7 bases from J, with 15 bases between. CDR3 in amino acids: CASWAGTSNEQFF. CDR3 bases: TGTGCCAGCTGGGCGGGCACTAGTAATGAGCAGTTCTTC.

The chain has TRBV3-1 (or the pseudogene TRBV3-2) and TRBJ2-1, with 9 bases that match TRBD2. This CDR3 is 13 amino acids long. Per germline, CDR1 LGHDT and CDR2 YNNKEL (reference sequence). V lost 6 bases, J lost 7 bases, and 4 bases stayed unmatched. The CDR3 loop reads CASSRGLANEQFF. CDR3 nucleotide sequence: TGTGCCAGCAGTCGCGGACTAGCGAATGAGCAGTTCTTC.

The rearrangement links TRBV10-3 to TRBJ2-3; 7 bases fit TRBD2. V dropped 4 bases and J dropped 1; count of bases not matched to a gene: 5. This CDR3 has 15 amino acids. Germline CDR1 is ENHRY and CDR2 is SYGVKD. This CDR3 reads CAISGLAGRTDTQYF. The CDR3 region has the DNA TGTGCCATCAGTGGGTTAGCGGGCCGCACAGATACGCAGTATTTT.

V and J are TRBV19 and TRBJ2-2, with 12 bases lining up with TRBD1. Trimming cost V 6 bases and J 3 bases; bases outside gene matches: 2. The CDR3 runs 15 residues. Germline V gives CDR1 LNHDA, CDR2 SQIVND (reference sequence). DNA for the CDR3: TGTGCCAGTAGCGGGACAGGGGGCTACACCGGGGAGCTGTTTTTT. Encoded protein: CASSGTGGYTGELFF.

The J gene is TRBJ1-1, the V gene TRBV14; no clear D. CDR3 length: 14 residues. From germline, CDR1 is SGHDN and CDR2 FVKESK. Between the trimmed V and J ends, which lost 0 bases and 4 bases, there was a span of 9 bases. The CDR3 region has the DNA TGTGCCAGCAGCCAAGAATTCAGGTCCACTGAAGCTTTCTTT. It specifies CASSQEFRSTEAFF.